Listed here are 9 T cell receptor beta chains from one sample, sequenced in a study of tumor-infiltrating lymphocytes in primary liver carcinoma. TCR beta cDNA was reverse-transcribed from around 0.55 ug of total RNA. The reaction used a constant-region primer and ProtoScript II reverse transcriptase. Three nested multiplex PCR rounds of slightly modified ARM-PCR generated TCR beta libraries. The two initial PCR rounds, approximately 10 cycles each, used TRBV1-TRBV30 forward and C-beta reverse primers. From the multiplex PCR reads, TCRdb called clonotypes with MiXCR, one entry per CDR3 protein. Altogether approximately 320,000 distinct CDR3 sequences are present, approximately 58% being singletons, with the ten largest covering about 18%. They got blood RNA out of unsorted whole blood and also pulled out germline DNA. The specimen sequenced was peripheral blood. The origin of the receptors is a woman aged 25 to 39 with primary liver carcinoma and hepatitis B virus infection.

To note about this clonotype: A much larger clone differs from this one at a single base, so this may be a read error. CDR3 sequence (DNA): TGCGCCAGCAGCCGGGCCCGGGGTCAGCTCCAGCATTTT. Residues: CASSRARGQLQHF. V is TRBV4-1 and J is TRBJ1-5; unclear D gene. CDR3 length equals 13 residues. Germline loops: CDR1 MGHRA, CDR2 YSYEKL.

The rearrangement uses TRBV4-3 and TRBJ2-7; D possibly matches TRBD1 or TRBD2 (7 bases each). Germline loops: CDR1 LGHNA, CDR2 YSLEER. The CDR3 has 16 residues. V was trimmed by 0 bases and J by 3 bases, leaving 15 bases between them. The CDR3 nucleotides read TGCGCCAGCAGCCAAGATTCAGGGGGGGAGCTCTACGAGCAGTACTTC. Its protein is CASSQDSGGELYEQYF.

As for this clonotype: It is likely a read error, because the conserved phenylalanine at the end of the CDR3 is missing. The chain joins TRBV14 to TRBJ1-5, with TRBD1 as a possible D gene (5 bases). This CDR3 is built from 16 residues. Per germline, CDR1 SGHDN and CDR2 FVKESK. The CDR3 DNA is TGTGCCAGCAGCCGGGACCCTTGCTCTAGCAGTCAGCCCCAGCATATT. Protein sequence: CASSRDPCSSSQPQHI.

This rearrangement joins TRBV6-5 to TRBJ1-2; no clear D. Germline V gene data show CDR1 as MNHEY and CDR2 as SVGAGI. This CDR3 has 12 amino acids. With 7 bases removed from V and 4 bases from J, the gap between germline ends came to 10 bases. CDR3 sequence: CASKRASYGYTF. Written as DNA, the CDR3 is TGTGCCAGCAAAAGAGCCAGCTATGGCTACACCTTC.

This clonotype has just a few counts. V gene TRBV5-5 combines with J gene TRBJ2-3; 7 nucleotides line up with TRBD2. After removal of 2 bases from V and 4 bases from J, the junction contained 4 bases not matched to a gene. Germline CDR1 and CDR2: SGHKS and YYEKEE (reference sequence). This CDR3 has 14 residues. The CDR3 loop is CASSFQRGSDTQYF. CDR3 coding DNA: TGTGCCAGCAGCTTCCAGCGGGGCTCAGATACGCAGTATTTT.

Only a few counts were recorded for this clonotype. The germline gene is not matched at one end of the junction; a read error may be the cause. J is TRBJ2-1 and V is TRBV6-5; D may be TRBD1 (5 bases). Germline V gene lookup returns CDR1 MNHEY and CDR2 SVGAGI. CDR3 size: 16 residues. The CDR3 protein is CASSYGRAGLYSEQFF. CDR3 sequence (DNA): TGTGCCAGCAGTTACGGTCGAGCAGGGTTATACAGTGAGCAGTTCTTC.

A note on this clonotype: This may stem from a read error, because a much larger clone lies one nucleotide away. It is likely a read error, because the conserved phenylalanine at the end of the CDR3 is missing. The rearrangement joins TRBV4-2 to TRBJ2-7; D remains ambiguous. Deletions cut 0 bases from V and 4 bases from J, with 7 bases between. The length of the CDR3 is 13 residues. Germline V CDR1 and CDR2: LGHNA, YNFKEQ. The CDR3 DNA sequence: TGTGCCAGCAGCCAAGATAGGAATTACGAGCAGTACTTA. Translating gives CASSQDRNYEQYL.

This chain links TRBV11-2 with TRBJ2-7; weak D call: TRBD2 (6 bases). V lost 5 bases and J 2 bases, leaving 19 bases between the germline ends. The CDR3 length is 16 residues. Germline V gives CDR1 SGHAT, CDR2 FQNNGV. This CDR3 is CASSPKPGLAPYEQYF. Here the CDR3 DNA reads TGTGCCAGCAGCCCGAAACCGGGACTGGCCCCCTACGAGCAGTACTTC. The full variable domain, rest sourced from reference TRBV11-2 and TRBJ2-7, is EAGVAQSPRYKIIEKRQSVAFWCNPISGHATLYWYQQILGQGPKLLIQFQNNGVVDDSQLPKDRFSAERLKGVDSTLKIQPAKLEDSAVYLCASSPKPGLAPYEQYFGPGTRLTVT.

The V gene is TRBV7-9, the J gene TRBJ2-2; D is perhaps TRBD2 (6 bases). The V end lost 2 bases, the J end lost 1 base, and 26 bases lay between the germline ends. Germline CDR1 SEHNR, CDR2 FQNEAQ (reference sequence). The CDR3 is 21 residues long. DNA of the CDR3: TGTGCCAGCAGCTTACACACTGGGTACGGAGCTAGCGACCGGAACACCGGGGAGCTGTTTTTT. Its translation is CASSLHTGYGASDRNTGELFF.